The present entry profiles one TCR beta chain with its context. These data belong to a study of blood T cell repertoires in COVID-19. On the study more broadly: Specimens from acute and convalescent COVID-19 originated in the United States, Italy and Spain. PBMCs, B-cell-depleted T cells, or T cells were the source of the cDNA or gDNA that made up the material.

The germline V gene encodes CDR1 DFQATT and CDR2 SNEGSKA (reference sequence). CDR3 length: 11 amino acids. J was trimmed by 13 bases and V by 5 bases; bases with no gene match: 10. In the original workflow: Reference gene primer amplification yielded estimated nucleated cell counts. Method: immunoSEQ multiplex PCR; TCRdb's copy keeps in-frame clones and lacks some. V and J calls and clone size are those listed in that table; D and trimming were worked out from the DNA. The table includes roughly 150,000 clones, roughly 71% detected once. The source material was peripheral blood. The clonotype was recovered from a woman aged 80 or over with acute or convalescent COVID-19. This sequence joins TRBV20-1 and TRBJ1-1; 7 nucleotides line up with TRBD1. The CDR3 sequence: CSADTGEWVFF. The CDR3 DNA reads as TGCAGTGCTGATACAGGGGAATGGGTTTTCTTT.